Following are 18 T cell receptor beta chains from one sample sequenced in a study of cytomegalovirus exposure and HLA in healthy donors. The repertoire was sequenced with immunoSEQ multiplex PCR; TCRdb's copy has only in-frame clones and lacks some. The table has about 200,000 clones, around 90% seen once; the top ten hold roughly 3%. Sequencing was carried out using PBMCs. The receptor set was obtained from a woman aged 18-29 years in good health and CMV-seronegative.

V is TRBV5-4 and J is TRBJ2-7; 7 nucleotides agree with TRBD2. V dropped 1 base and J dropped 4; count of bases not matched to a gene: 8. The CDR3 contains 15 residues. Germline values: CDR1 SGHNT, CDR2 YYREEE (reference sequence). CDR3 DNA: TGTGCCAGCAGCTTGTTACTAGCGCCCATTTACGAGCAGTACTTC. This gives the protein CASSLLLAPIYEQYF.

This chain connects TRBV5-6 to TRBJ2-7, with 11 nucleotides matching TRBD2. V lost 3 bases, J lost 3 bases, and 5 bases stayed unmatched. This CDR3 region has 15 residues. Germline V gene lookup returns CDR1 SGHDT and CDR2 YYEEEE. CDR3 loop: CASSYGTSGLYEQYF. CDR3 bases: TGTGCCAGCAGCTACGGGACTAGCGGACTCTACGAGCAGTACTTC.

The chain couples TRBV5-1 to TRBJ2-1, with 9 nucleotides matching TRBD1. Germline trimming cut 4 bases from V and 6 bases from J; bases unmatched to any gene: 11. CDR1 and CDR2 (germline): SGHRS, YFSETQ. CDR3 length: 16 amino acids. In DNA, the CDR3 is TGCGCCAGCAGCATACAGGGGGCTTGGTTAAGCAATGAGCAGTTCTTC. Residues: CASSIQGAWLSNEQFF.

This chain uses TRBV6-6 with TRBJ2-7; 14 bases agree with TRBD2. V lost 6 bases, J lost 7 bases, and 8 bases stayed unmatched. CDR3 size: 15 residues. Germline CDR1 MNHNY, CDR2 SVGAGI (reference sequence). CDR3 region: CASSLKGLAGDEQYF. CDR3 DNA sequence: TGTGCCAGCAGCCTGAAGGGACTAGCGGGAGATGAGCAGTACTTC.

CDR3 sequence: CASSPLDRARYEQYF. The CDR3 DNA is TGTGCCAGCAGTCCATTGGACAGGGCTCGCTACGAGCAGTACTTC. The J gene is TRBJ2-5, the V gene TRBV27; 8 bases are a match to TRBD1. The J call is uncertain, as TRBJ2-7 better fits the DNA end. The length of the CDR3 is 15 residues. Germline V CDR1 and CDR2: MNHEY, SMNVEV (reference sequence).

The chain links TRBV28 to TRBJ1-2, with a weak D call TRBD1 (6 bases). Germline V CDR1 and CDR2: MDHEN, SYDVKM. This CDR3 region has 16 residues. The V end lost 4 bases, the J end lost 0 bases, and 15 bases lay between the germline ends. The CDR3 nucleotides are TGTGCCAGCAGTTGGGACAATTCAGCGACTAACTATGGCTACACCTTC. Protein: CASSWDNSATNYGYTF.

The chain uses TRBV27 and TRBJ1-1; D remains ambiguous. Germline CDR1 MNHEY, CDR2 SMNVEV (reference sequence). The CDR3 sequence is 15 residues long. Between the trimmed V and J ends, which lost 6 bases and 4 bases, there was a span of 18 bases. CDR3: CASSEFSVASTEAFF. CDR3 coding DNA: TGTGCCAGCAGCGAATTCAGCGTGGCGTCCACTGAAGCTTTCTTT.

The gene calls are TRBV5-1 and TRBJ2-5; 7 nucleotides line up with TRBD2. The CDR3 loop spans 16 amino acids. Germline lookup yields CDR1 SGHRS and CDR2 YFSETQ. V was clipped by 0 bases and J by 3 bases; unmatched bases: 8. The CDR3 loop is CASSLAPASGEETQYF. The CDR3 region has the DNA TGCGCCAGCAGCTTGGCCCCCGCCAGCGGGGAAGAGACCCAGTACTTC.

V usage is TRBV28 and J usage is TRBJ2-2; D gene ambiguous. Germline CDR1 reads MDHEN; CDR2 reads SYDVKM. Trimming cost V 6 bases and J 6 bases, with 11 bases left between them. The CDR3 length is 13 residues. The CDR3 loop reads CASRSLIPGELFF. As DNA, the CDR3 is TGTGCCAGCAGAAGCCTAATCCCCGGGGAGCTGTTTTTT.

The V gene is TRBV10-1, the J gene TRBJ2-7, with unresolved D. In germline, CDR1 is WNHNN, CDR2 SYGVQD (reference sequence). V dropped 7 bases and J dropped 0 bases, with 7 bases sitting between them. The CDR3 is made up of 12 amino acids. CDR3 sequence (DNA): TGCGCCAGCAAGCGTAGCTCCTACGAGCAGTACTTC. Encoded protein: CASKRSSYEQYF.

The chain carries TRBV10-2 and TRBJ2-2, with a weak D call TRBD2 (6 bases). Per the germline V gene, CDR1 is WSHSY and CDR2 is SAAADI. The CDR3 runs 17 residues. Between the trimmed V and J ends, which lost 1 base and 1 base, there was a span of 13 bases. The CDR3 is CASSEFSPAGNTGELFF. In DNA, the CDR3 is TGCGCCAGCAGTGAGTTTTCCCCAGCGGGGAACACCGGGGAGCTGTTTTTT.

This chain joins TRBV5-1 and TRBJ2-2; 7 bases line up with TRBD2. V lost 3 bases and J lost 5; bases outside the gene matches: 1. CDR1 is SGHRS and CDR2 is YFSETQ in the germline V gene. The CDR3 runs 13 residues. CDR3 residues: CASSWEGTGELFF. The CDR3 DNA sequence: TGCGCCAGCAGCTGGGAGGGAACCGGGGAGCTGTTTTTT.

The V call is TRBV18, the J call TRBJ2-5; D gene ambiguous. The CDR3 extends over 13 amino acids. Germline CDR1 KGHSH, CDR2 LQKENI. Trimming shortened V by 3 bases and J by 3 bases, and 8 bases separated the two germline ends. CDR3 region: CASSPRLKETQYF. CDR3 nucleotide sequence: TGTGCCAGCTCACCGCGGCTTAAAGAGACCCAGTACTTC.

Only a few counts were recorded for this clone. This chain's CDR3 is CASSSSGGERGGELFF. CDR3 sequence (DNA): TGTGCCAGCAGCTCGAGCGGTGGCGAGAGAGGAGGGGAGCTGTTTTTT. This chain joins TRBV7-9 and TRBJ2-2; weak D call: TRBD2 (5 bases). CDR3 size: 16 residues. CDR1 is SEHNR, CDR2 FQNEAQ, per germline (reference sequence). The V and J ends lost 4 bases and 8 bases respectively, with 20 bases between them. Using reference TRBV7-9 and TRBJ2-2 for the parts outside the CDR3, the full variable domain is DTGVSQNPRHKITKRGQNVTFRCDPISEHNRLYWYRQTLGQGPEFLTYFQNEAQLEKSRLLSDRFSAERPKGSFSTLEIQRTEQGDSAMYLCASSSSGGERGGELFFGEGSRLTVL.

The CDR3 DNA is TGTGCCAGCAGCCAAGAGGGGGGATACGAGCAGTACTTC. It yields the protein CASSQEGGYEQYF. This chain joins TRBV4-2 and TRBJ2-7; TRBD2 is a possible D gene (6 bases). The CDR3 runs 13 residues. Trimming cost V 0 bases and J 4 bases, with 7 bases left between them. The germline CDR1 and CDR2 sequences are LGHNA and YNFKEQ.

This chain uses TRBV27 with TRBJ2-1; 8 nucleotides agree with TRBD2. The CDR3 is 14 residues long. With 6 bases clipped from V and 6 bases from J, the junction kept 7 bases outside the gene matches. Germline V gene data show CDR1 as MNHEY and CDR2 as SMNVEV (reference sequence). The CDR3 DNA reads TGTGCCAGCAGGCCGGGACTAGGAGCCAATGAGCAGTTCTTC. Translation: CASRPGLGANEQFF.

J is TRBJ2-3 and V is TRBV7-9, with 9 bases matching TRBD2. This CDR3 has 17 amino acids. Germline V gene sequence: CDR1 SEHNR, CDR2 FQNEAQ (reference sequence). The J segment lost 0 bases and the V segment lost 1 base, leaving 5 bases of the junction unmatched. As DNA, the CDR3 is TGTGCCAGCAGCTTAGTGGCTAGCGGGGCTAGCACAGATACGCAGTATTTT. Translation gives CASSLVASGASTDTQYF.

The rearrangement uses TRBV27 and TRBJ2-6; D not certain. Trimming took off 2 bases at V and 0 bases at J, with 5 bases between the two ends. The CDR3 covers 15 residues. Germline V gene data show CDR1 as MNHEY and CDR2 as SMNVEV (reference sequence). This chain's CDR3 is CASSLVGSGANVLTF. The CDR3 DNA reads TGTGCCAGCAGTTTAGTCGGCTCTGGGGCCAACGTCCTGACTTTC.